The rows below give T cell receptor beta chains drawn from one sample of a study of blood T cell repertoires in COVID-19. Method: immunoSEQ multiplex PCR; TCRdb's copy keeps in-frame clones and lacks some. The sample lists more than 120,000 clones, about 90% occurring once. Sample: peripheral blood. Every receptor here comes from a man over 45 who had recovered from COVID-19. Each CDR3 is given with its conserved first and last residue. The D gene is left open where the match is weak. Some rows have no size entry. The others give once, few or many, or a class for an expanded clone.

size: -; J: TRBJ2-1; V: TRBV13; D: TRBD1; CDR3: CASSSTGNEQFF; DNA: TGTGCCAGCAGCTCGACAGGGAATGAGCAGTTCTTC
size: -; J: TRBJ2-3; V: TRBV5-5; D: -; CDR3: CASSSQDTQYF; DNA: TGTGCCAGCAGCTCCCAAGATACGCAGTATTTT
size: -; J: TRBJ1-1; V: TRBV13; D: -; CDR3: CASSFTGTEAFF; DNA: TGTGCCAGCAGCTTTACGGGTACTGAAGCTTTCTTT
size: -; J: TRBJ2-1; V: TRBV11-3; D: TRBD2; CDR3: CASSLRTSGGGSYNEQFF; DNA: TGTGCCAGCAGCCTGCGGACTAGCGGGGGTGGGTCCTACAATGAGCAGTTCTTC
size: few; J: TRBJ1-6; V: TRBV5-1; D: -; CDR3: CASSLYFGGQDSPLHF; DNA: TGCGCCAGCAGCTTGTACTTCGGAGGGCAGGATTCACCCCTCCACTTT
size: -; J: TRBJ2-5; V: TRBV19; D: TRBD1; CDR3: CASSGDRVETQYF; DNA: TGTGCCAGTAGTGGGGACAGGGTAGAGACCCAGTACTTC
size: -; J: TRBJ1-2; V: TRBV4-3; D: TRBD1; CDR3: CASSLTQDRVRYGYTF; DNA: TGCGCCAGCAGCCTAACTCAGGACAGGGTTCGCTATGGCTACACCTTC
size: -; J: TRBJ2-2; V: TRBV15; D: -; CDR3: CATSRDQIGGSTGELFF; DNA: TGTGCCACCAGCAGAGATCAGATAGGGGGTAGCACCGGGGAGCTGTTTTTT
size: once; J: TRBJ1-5; V: TRBV7-2; D: TRBD1; CDR3: CASSDRGPPQHF; DNA: TGTGCCAGCAGCGACAGGGGGCCGCCCCAGCATTTT
size: -; J: TRBJ2-7; V: TRBV9; D: -; CDR3: CASSVAGQMNEQYF; DNA: TGTGCCAGCAGCGTAGCTGGACAGATGAACGAGCAGTACTTC
size: -; J: TRBJ2-3; V: TRBV7-9; D: TRBD2; CDR3: CASSSGADSGGLSTDTQYF; DNA: TGTGCCAGCAGCTCCGGGGCGGATAGCGGGGGCCTTAGCACAGATACGCAGTATTTT
size: -; J: TRBJ2-5; V: TRBV30; D: TRBD2; CDR3: CAWSVPSGGNQETQYF; DNA: TGTGCCTGGAGTGTTCCTAGCGGGGGGAACCAAGAGACCCAGTACTTC
size: few; J: TRBJ2-5; V: TRBV5-6; D: TRBD1; CDR3: CASSYSLDRARETQYF; DNA: TGTGCCAGCAGCTACAGCCTGGACAGGGCGAGGGAGACCCAGTACTTC
size: -; J: TRBJ2-1; V: TRBV19; D: TRBD2; CDR3: CASSIVAGGLHEQFF; DNA: TGTGCCAGTAGTATAGTAGCGGGGGGGCTTCATGAGCAGTTCTTC
size: -; J: TRBJ2-5; V: TRBV6-5; D: -; CDR3: CASSQGLWETQYF; DNA: TGTGCCAGCAGTCAGGGGTTATGGGAGACCCAGTACTTC
size: -; J: TRBJ1-2; V: TRBV10-3; D: TRBD1; CDR3: CAISGETGKSNYGYTF; DNA: TGTGCCATCAGTGGGGAGACAGGGAAGTCTAACTATGGCTACACCTTC
size: -; J: TRBJ2-4; V: TRBV3-1/TRBV3-2; D: -; CDR3: CASSQEGNIQYF; DNA: TGTGCCAGCAGCCAAGAGGGCAACATTCAGTACTTC
size: many; J: TRBJ1-1; V: TRBV19; D: -; CDR3: CASSVDRRGTEAFF; DNA: TGTGCCAGTAGTGTCGACAGGAGAGGCACTGAAGCTTTCTTT
size: -; J: TRBJ2-2; V: TRBV18; D: -; CDR3: CASSSTGTGELFF; DNA: TGTGCCAGCTCATCAACAGGCACCGGGGAGCTGTTTTTT
size: -; J: TRBJ2-2; V: TRBV11-3; D: TRBD2; CDR3: CASSQWERGVGGELFF; DNA: TGTGCCAGCAGCCAATGGGAGCGGGGGGTCGGCGGGGAGCTGTTTTTT
size: -; J: TRBJ2-1; V: TRBV6-2/TRBV6-3; D: TRBD2; CDR3: CASSYSSSGGFSYNEQFF; DNA: TGTGCCAGCAGTTACTCTTCCAGCGGGGGGTTCTCCTACAATGAGCAGTTCTTC
size: -; J: TRBJ2-2; V: TRBV7-9; D: -; CDR3: CASSRDTGWAGELFF; DNA: TGTGCCAGCAGCCGCGACACGGGGTGGGCCGGGGAGCTGTTTTTT
size: -; J: TRBJ2-3; V: TRBV12-5; D: TRBD2; CDR3: CASGLTSGGVLTSTDTQYF; DNA: TGTGCTAGTGGCCTGACTAGCGGGGGGGTCCTAACTAGCACAGATACGCAGTATTTT
size: -; J: TRBJ1-1; V: TRBV28; D: TRBD1; CDR3: CASGVTGANTEAFF; DNA: TGTGCCAGCGGAGTGACAGGGGCGAACACTGAAGCTTTCTTT
size: -; J: TRBJ2-7; V: TRBV29-1; D: -; CDR3: CSGETEYEQYF; DNA: TGCAGCGGGGAGACCGAGTACGAGCAGTACTTC
size: -; J: TRBJ1-5; V: TRBV6-2/TRBV6-3; D: -; CDR3: CASSGTRDRLGQPQHF; DNA: TGTGCCAGCAGTGGAACGAGAGACAGGCTGGGGCAGCCCCAGCATTTT
size: once; J: TRBJ2-3; V: TRBV19; D: TRBD2; CDR3: CASSLSRGGTDTQYF; DNA: TGTGCCAGTAGTTTGTCGCGGGGGGGCACAGATACGCAGTATTTT
size: -; J: TRBJ2-7; V: TRBV10-3; D: TRBD1; CDR3: CAISESVDRDYEQYF; DNA: TGTGCCATCAGTGAGTCAGTGGACAGGGACTACGAGCAGTACTTC
size: -; J: TRBJ1-6; V: TRBV30; D: -; CDR3: CAWRPSDRVNSPLHF; DNA: TGTGCCTGGAGGCCGTCTGACAGAGTCAATTCACCCCTCCACTTT
size: -; J: TRBJ1-1; V: TRBV6-1; D: -; CDR3: CASSELAGAFF; DNA: TGTGCCAGCAGTGAATTGGCGGGAGCTTTCTTT
size: -; J: TRBJ2-5; V: TRBV30; D: TRBD2; CDR3: CAWSTERGVTQYF; DNA: TGTGCCTGGAGTACCGAGCGGGGGGTGACCCAGTACTTC